The sequence of this TCR beta chain was determined in a study of Graves' ophthalmopathy and Graves' hyperthyroidism. CDR1 and CDR2 from the germline V gene are SQVTM and ANQGSEA. V was shortened by 4 bases and J by 6 bases, with 10 bases between the two germline ends. CDR3 size: 12 residues. Scientists amplified the TCR beta CDR3 regions from RNA transcripts. HTBI primers served in a first-round RT-PCR, which a second-round multiplex PCR followed. TCRdb analysed the multiplex PCR reads with MiXCR anew, one entry per CDR3 protein. The data contain 650,000 to 900,000 distinct CDR3 sequences, 40% of them singletons. Moderate-to-severe activity, with CAS ≥3, NOSPECS ≥4 and duration under 3 months, characterized the donors with ophthalmopathy. Patients were diagnosed from clinical symptoms, serum thyroxine, TRAb, thyroid ultrasound and orbital computed tomography. PBMCs were density-gradient isolated from about 9.6 ml fresh blood.

On this clonotype itself: The antigen remains unidentified.

Whole-study results and caveats: For separating ophthalmopathy from stable hyperthyroidism, a 13-signature model gave approximately 90% sensitivity and about 80% specificity.

This TCR came from an adult man with Graves' ophthalmopathy. The chain couples TRBV29-1 to TRBJ1-5; possible D gene TRBD1, 6 bases. Sequenced: peripheral blood. In DNA, the CDR3 is TGCAGCGTTGGGGGGCGCGGTCAGCCCCAGCATTTT. Its protein product is CSVGGRGQPQHF.